This TCR beta chain was observed in a study of intratumoral heterogeneity in liver cancer. Study-wide context: In the full approximately 13-patient cohort, the median age was around 69 years and the majority of patients were male. RNA-seq, DNA sequencing, TCR-seq and SNP array data from multiple regions of hepatocellular carcinoma specimens were combined in the study to investigate intratumor heterogeneity. The full cohort included 71 multiregional samples from 15 or so HCC patients, consisting of roughly 50 tumoral regions and 20 or so adjacent nontumoral regions.

Samples labelled H were derived from distinct, geographically separated regions of the hepatocellular carcinoma nodule. All patients had early-stage hepatocellular carcinoma and received no therapy before surgical resection. Sampled areas lacked macroscopic evidence of necrosis or hemorrhage. TCR sequencing (ImmunoSeq) was performed on multiple regions from two patients. Each frozen resection tissue sample was taken at least 1 cm away from every other sample. Genomic DNA was isolated from bulk tissue with the DNeasy blood and tissue kit. Remarks on this clone: Its antigen is unknown. Within one base of it there is no much larger clone, and no base qualities were kept.

The immunoSEQ assay was used to sequence TCR beta chain CDR3 regions from genomic DNA. Rearranged VDJ segments were amplified with primers annealing to V and J segments. Regarding the original processing steps: The ImmunoSeq Analyzer software was used to calculate clonality and richness metrics. To find clones with differing abundance between regions, Fisher's exact test was applied together with a beta-binomial method for extra stringency. Here the immuneACCESS table is served through TCRdb, limited to in-frame sequences with V and J called. Missing clones are a known gap in these copies; in checked studies unresolved V genes cover under half, and the rest lacks a known reason. V, J and clone size derive from that table, while D and trimming were established from the DNA sequence. The sample yields 6,600 or so clones; around 60% were counted once. 11% to 15% of the sample is held by the ten biggest clonotypes.

What the research found in general, with its limitations: The authors noted a relatively low number of patients and under-sampled tumor-infiltrating lymphocyte representation as limitations. Within each of the two sequenced patients, overall T cell clonality showed no significant difference between tumor regions. In each sequenced patient, significantly more unique T-cell clonal expansions were found in tumor region a than in region b. TCR sequencing was reported to confirm the RNA-seq-based estimates of regional differences in tumor-infiltrating lymphocyte burden.

Trimming removed 5 bases from V and 5 bases from J; the gene matches leave 4 bases unexplained. Including the terminal cysteine and phenylalanine, the CDR3 comprises 16 residues. Left in the record is the CDR3 DNA by itself, 48 bases read in frame from the first base. From a lookup of the germline V gene, CDR1 and CDR2 are SGHTA and FQGTGA. The chain joins TRBV7-3 to TRBJ2-1, with 15 middle bases fitting TRBD2. This specimen was tumor tissue, taken before any cancer treatment. This TCR came from a man between 65 and 85 years old with hepatocellular carcinoma. For the CDR3, the sequence is CASSPGLAGGHNEQFF. The nucleotide sequence is given as TGTGCCAGCAGCCCGGGACTAGCGGGGGGTCACAATGAGCAGTTCTTC.